This is a list of T cell receptor beta chains from one sample in a study of T cells in Graves' hyperthyroidism and ophthalmopathy. TCRdb processed the multiplex PCR reads anew with MiXCR; each CDR3 protein has one entry. The sample consists of 300,000 or so distinct CDR3 sequences, approximately 17% of them appearing once. Sequenced material: blood. The receptors derive from a man aged 30 to 39 with Graves' hyperthyroidism. Each CDR3 is given with its conserved first and last residue. Fields, in order: J gene, D gene, clone size, V gene, CDR3 DNA, CDR3 protein. The D gene is left open where the match is weak. Part of the rows lack a size; the others show once, few, many or a class for expanded clones.

>TRBJ2-1|TRBD1|many|TRBV24-1
TGTGCCACCAGTGATAGGACAGGGAGCTGGAATGAGCAGTTCTTC
CATSDRTGSWNEQFF
>TRBJ2-1|TRBD2|few|TRBV6-1
TGTGCCGCGACCGGGACTAGCGGATACAATGAGCAGTTCTTC
CAATGTSGYNEQFF
>TRBJ2-1|-|-|TRBV19
TGTGCCAGTAGTATAGCCACCGACAGAGGGGAGCAGTTCTTC
CASSIATDRGEQFF
>TRBJ2-1|-|many|TRBV18
TGTGCCAGCTCACTAATGGGATACAATGAGCAGTTCTTC
CASSLMGYNEQFF
>TRBJ2-7|TRBD2|-|TRBV28
TGTGCCAGCAGTTTACTAGCGGGAGGAGAGCAGTACTTC
CASSLLAGGEQYF
>TRBJ2-3|TRBD2|few|TRBV7-9
TGTGCCAGCAGCCCGGAGCGGGAGAGAGCAGATACGCAGTATTTT
CASSPERERADTQYF
>TRBJ2-7|-|few|TRBV3-1
TGTGCCGGCAGTAGGCGGACAGTCCAAGACGAGCAGTACTTC
CAGSRRTVQDEQYF
>TRBJ1-1|-|-|TRBV20-1
TGCAGTGCCAAAGTAGTTAAGCTCCGTTACACTGAAGCTTTCTTT
CSAKVVKLRYTEAFF
>TRBJ2-7|TRBD2|many|TRBV29-1
TGCAGCGTTGAAGAGTTAGCGGGAATGGACGAGCAGTACTTC
CSVEELAGMDEQYF
>TRBJ2-3|-|many|TRBV18
TGTGCCAGCTCACCACAAACACGAGCTAGCACAGATACGCAGTATTTT
CASSPQTRASTDTQYF
>TRBJ2-5|-|few|TRBV5-1
TGCGCCAGCAGTATGAGACAGTATCAAGAGACCCAGTACTTC
CASSMRQYQETQYF
>TRBJ2-6|-|many|TRBV27
TGTGCCAGCAGTCCAACTACCCTACAGGGCTCTGGGGCCAACGTCCTGACTTTC
CASSPTTLQGSGANVLTF
>TRBJ2-1|TRBD2|few|TRBV6-1
TGTGCCAGCAGCAGAGCGGGAGGGCTCGTCGATGAGCAGTTCTTC
CASSRAGGLVDEQFF
>TRBJ2-1|TRBD1|many|TRBV7-9
TGTGCCAGCAGCACCAGGGGACAGGACTACAATGAGCAGTTCTTC
CASSTRGQDYNEQFF
>TRBJ2-1|-|-|TRBV5-1
TGCGCCAGCAGCACCCTCGGGGGTAGCTCCTACAATGAGCAGTTCTTC
CASSTLGGSSYNEQFF
>TRBJ1-1|-|-|TRBV20-1
TGCAGTGCTAGAGATACACAGGGAGGTCTAGGCACTGAAGCTTTCTTT
CSARDTQGGLGTEAFF
>TRBJ2-3|TRBD2|many|TRBV7-8
TGTGCCAGCAGCTTAGAGGCGCCGGTAGCGGGATTAGGCACAGATACGCAGTATTTT
CASSLEAPVAGLGTDTQYF
>TRBJ2-7|-|many|TRBV28
TGTGCCAGCACTTTTGGGGTCACGACCTACGAGCAGTACTTC
CASTFGVTTYEQYF
>TRBJ2-1|TRBD1|-|TRBV10-3
TGTGCCATCAGTGGCACAGGGGGCCATGAGCAGTTCTTC
CAISGTGGHEQFF
>TRBJ1-4|-|-|TRBV27
TGTGCCAGCAGTTTATATGGGGTAGGAGAAAAACTGTTTTTT
CASSLYGVGEKLFF
>TRBJ1-5|TRBD1|-|TRBV3-1
TGTGCCAGCAGCCAAGACCCGGGACAGGGTCAGCCCCAGCATTTT
CASSQDPGQGQPQHF
>TRBJ2-1|-|-|TRBV30
TGTGCCTGGAACCAACCCATAGGTTTAACGCGGCATGAGCAGTTCTTC
CAWNQPIGLTRHEQFF
>TRBJ1-1|-|many|TRBV20-1
TGCAGTGCCTATAGTGGGTACACTGAAGCTTTCTTT
CSAYSGYTEAFF
>TRBJ2-7|TRBD1|-|TRBV7-8
TGTGCCAGCAGCTTAGGGGGGACAGAGAGCTCCTACGAGCAGTACTTC
CASSLGGTESSYEQYF
>TRBJ1-5|-|-|TRBV28
TGTGCCAGCAGTTTCTTTAGTAGTAATCAGCCCCAGCATTTT
CASSFFSSNQPQHF
>TRBJ2-3|-|many|TRBV28
TGTGCCAGCAGTTTACCCCCGGAGAGGCTGGGGGATACGCAGTATTTT
CASSLPPERLGDTQYF
>TRBJ1-2|-|many|TRBV2
TGTGCCAGCAGTGAGGGACCTGTCTATGGCTACACCTTC
CASSEGPVYGYTF
>TRBJ1-5|-|many|TRBV28
TGTGCCAGCAGGACCCTGTCCGGGGCGCTGAAGAGGAATCAGCCCCAGCATTTT
CASRTLSGALKRNQPQHF
>TRBJ1-1|TRBD1|-|TRBV6-4
TGTGCCAGCAGTGACACAGGGGAAGGGAACACTGAAGCTTTCTTT
CASSDTGEGNTEAFF
>TRBJ2-1|-|many|TRBV7-3
TGTGCCAGCACCTCCCGGGGGACCTACAATGAGCAGTTCTTC
CASTSRGTYNEQFF
>TRBJ2-3|-|many|TRBV20-1
TGCAGTGCAGAGAGGGGTGGAGATACGCAGTATTTT
CSAERGGDTQYF
>TRBJ2-1|-|-|TRBV19
TGTGCCAGTAGTGTCCTCTCGTTCTTGAGGACGGGTAATGAGCAGTTCTTC
CASSVLSFLRTGNEQFF
>TRBJ2-7|-|many|TRBV30
TGTGCCTGGAGTGTAAGGGCTACCAGACACCACGAGCAGTACTTC
CAWSVRATRHHEQYF
>TRBJ2-7|-|few|TRBV30
TGTGCCCGGAGTCTAGGGAGGTACGAGCAGTACTTC
CARSLGRYEQYF
>TRBJ2-2|-|-|TRBV9
TGTGCCAGCAGCGCAGCCACCGGGGAGCTGTTTTTT
CASSAATGELFF
>TRBJ2-4|TRBD2|-|TRBV6-1
TGTGCCAGCAGTACGGGACTAGCGGGAGTATCAGCCAAAAACATTCAGTACTTC
CASSTGLAGVSAKNIQYF
>TRBJ2-7|TRBD1|many|TRBV20-1
TGCAGTGCTAGAGCCCCGGGACAGGGGGTCGGCGAGCAGTACTTC
CSARAPGQGVGEQYF
>TRBJ2-1|-|-|TRBV2
TGTGCCAGCAGTGAAGCGCTTTTAGCCCGACGGTTCTTC
CASSEALLARRFF
>TRBJ2-7|TRBD1|-|TRBV20-1
TGCAGTGCTAGGACAGGGAGTTCCTACGAGCAGTACTTC
CSARTGSSYEQYF
>TRBJ2-1|TRBD2|many|TRBV5-1
TGCGCCAGTCGGGGGGAGGGCTCCTACAATGAGCAGTTCTTC
CASRGEGSYNEQFF
>TRBJ1-1|-|-|TRBV5-1
TGCGCCAGCAGCTTGGGGGCGTCTGAAGCTTTCTTT
CASSLGASEAFF
>TRBJ2-1|TRBD2|many|TRBV7-2
TGTGCCAGCAGCCCTAGCGGGGGTTACAATGAGCAGTTCTTC
CASSPSGGYNEQFF
>TRBJ2-5|TRBD2|many|TRBV28
TGTGCCAGCAGGGATCCGGGACTAGCTCAAGAGACCCAGTACTTC
CASRDPGLAQETQYF
>TRBJ1-1|-|many|TRBV6-1
TGTGCCAGCAGTGAACGACGGACCTTGAGGACTGAAGCTTTCTTT
CASSERRTLRTEAFF
>TRBJ1-2|-|few|TRBV6-1
TGTGCCAGCTCCCCAAGACGGTTATATGGCTACACCTTC
CASSPRRLYGYTF